These T cell receptor beta chains were read from a single sample in a study of identical twins. TCRdb used MiXCR to reprocess the 5' RACE reads, holding one entry per CDR3 protein. The repertoire holds some 500,000 distinct CDR3 sequences, 13% to 15% seen once, with about 0.94% in the top ten. These same data were also listed under a study on yellow fever vaccine responses in identical twins.

Specimen: CD4+ T cells sorted from blood. These receptors all stem from a woman younger than 35 in good health. Each CDR3 is given with its conserved first and last residue. Fields, in order: CDR3 DNA, CDR3 protein, J gene, V gene, clone size, D gene. A D gene is named only where the DNA matches it firmly. Some rows mark clone size as missing; the rest say once, few, many or name a class of expanded clone.

cdr3_nt: TGTGCCAGCATTCATCTTGGGGCAGGGAAAGCTTTCTTT
cdr3_aa: CASIHLGAGKAFF
j_call: TRBJ1-1
v_call: TRBV12-3/TRBV12-4
clone_size: once
d_call: -

cdr3_nt: TGTGCCAGCTCACCTCAGGGACAGGGAGGAACCGGGGAGCTGTTTTTT
cdr3_aa: CASSPQGQGGTGELFF
j_call: TRBJ2-2
v_call: TRBV18
clone_size: few
d_call: TRBD1

cdr3_nt: TGTGCCACCAGCAGAGAATGGACAGGAGAAGAGACCCAGTACTTC
cdr3_aa: CATSREWTGEETQYF
j_call: TRBJ2-5
v_call: TRBV15
clone_size: few
d_call: TRBD1

cdr3_nt: TGTGCCAGCAGCTTAGTAGCAGCGGAGACCCAGTACTTC
cdr3_aa: CASSLVAAETQYF
j_call: TRBJ2-5
v_call: TRBV7-2
clone_size: many
d_call: -

cdr3_nt: TGCGCCAGCAGCTTGGATACAGGTTCCACCGGGGAGCTGTTTTTT
cdr3_aa: CASSLDTGSTGELFF
j_call: TRBJ2-2
v_call: TRBV5-1
clone_size: few
d_call: -

cdr3_nt: TGCAGTGCACCTCAGGGTCCTGAGCAGTTCTTT
cdr3_aa: CSAPQGPEQFF
j_call: TRBJ2-1
v_call: TRBV20-1
clone_size: few
d_call: -

cdr3_nt: TGCGCCAGCAGCTGGGGGGGACGAAGCTCCTACAATGAGCAGTTCTTC
cdr3_aa: CASSWGGRSSYNEQFF
j_call: TRBJ2-1
v_call: TRBV5-1
clone_size: few
d_call: TRBD2

cdr3_nt: TGTGCCAGCAGCTCCCGTCCTGGGGGGCTTCACAATGAGCAGTTCTTC
cdr3_aa: CASSSRPGGLHNEQFF
j_call: TRBJ2-1
v_call: TRBV11-3
clone_size: few
d_call: -

cdr3_nt: TGCAGTGCTAGAGATCGATCACGAGGCGTAAACGAGCAGTACTTC
cdr3_aa: CSARDRSRGVNEQYF
j_call: TRBJ2-7
v_call: TRBV20-1
clone_size: many
d_call: -

cdr3_nt: TGTGCCAGCAGTAGCCAACTAGCGGGCCCGGGGACCCAGTACTTC
cdr3_aa: CASSSQLAGPGTQYF
j_call: TRBJ2-5
v_call: TRBV6-1
clone_size: -
d_call: TRBD2

cdr3_nt: TGTGCCAGCAGTTCACTGACCCCTCTAGCTTACACAGATACGCAGTATTTT
cdr3_aa: CASSSLTPLAYTDTQYF
j_call: TRBJ2-3
v_call: TRBV12-3/TRBV12-4
clone_size: many
d_call: -

cdr3_nt: TGCAGTGCTAGACGCCCCCGAATAGGGGAGACCCAGTACTTC
cdr3_aa: CSARRPRIGETQYF
j_call: TRBJ2-5
v_call: TRBV20-1
clone_size: -
d_call: -

cdr3_nt: TGTGCCAGCAGCCTCCCCGGGGGCCCAACCTACGAGCAGTACTTC
cdr3_aa: CASSLPGGPTYEQYF
j_call: TRBJ2-7
v_call: TRBV7-2
clone_size: few
d_call: -

cdr3_nt: TGCGCCAGCAGCTTGGATTTGGAGGGGCAGTTCTTC
cdr3_aa: CASSLDLEGQFF
j_call: TRBJ2-1
v_call: TRBV5-1
clone_size: -
d_call: -

cdr3_nt: TGTGCCAGCAGCACCCCAGGGGGCGGCACCGGGGAGCTGTTTTTT
cdr3_aa: CASSTPGGGTGELFF
j_call: TRBJ2-2
v_call: TRBV7-3
clone_size: -
d_call: TRBD1

cdr3_nt: TGTGCCAGCAGGCGACATTCGGTGAACACTGAAGCTTTCTTT
cdr3_aa: CASRRHSVNTEAFF
j_call: TRBJ1-1
v_call: TRBV12-3/TRBV12-4
clone_size: many
d_call: -

cdr3_nt: TGTGCCAGCAGCTCACAGGACAGGGGGATCACCGGGGAGCTGTTTTTT
cdr3_aa: CASSSQDRGITGELFF
j_call: TRBJ2-2
v_call: TRBV7-9
clone_size: few
d_call: TRBD1

cdr3_nt: TGTGCCAGCAGTTGGGGACAGAAATCCTACAATGAGCAGTTCTTC
cdr3_aa: CASSWGQKSYNEQFF
j_call: TRBJ2-1
v_call: TRBV12-3/TRBV12-4
clone_size: many
d_call: TRBD1

cdr3_nt: TGCAGTGCGGCCGGGACAGCGGTCAATGAGCAGTTCTTC
cdr3_aa: CSAAGTAVNEQFF
j_call: TRBJ2-1
v_call: TRBV20-1
clone_size: -
d_call: TRBD1

cdr3_nt: TGTGCCAGCAGCCTTCGAAGAACTAGCGGGGGACACGGTTCTGAGCAGTACTTC
cdr3_aa: CASSLRRTSGGHGSEQYF
j_call: TRBJ2-7
v_call: TRBV3-1
clone_size: -
d_call: TRBD2

cdr3_nt: TGCAGTGCTAGAGACCGTGGGAGGACTAGCGGTCTCACAGATACGCAGTATTTT
cdr3_aa: CSARDRGRTSGLTDTQYF
j_call: TRBJ2-3
v_call: TRBV20-1
clone_size: -
d_call: TRBD2

cdr3_nt: TGCAGCGTTGTGCAGTTCGCGGGAGGAGGTAATGAGCAGTTCTTC
cdr3_aa: CSVVQFAGGGNEQFF
j_call: TRBJ2-1
v_call: TRBV29-1
clone_size: -
d_call: TRBD2

cdr3_nt: TGCGCCAGCAGCGGAATCAGGGGGGGGGACGAGCAGTACTTC
cdr3_aa: CASSGIRGGDEQYF
j_call: TRBJ2-7
v_call: TRBV5-1
clone_size: -
d_call: -

cdr3_nt: TGTGCCAGCAGCGCGGGCCCAGCTAGCACAGATACGCAGTATTTT
cdr3_aa: CASSAGPASTDTQYF
j_call: TRBJ2-3
v_call: TRBV9
clone_size: many
d_call: -

cdr3_nt: TGTGCCAGCAGCGATAGACAGGGGACTAATGAAAAACTGTTTTTT
cdr3_aa: CASSDRQGTNEKLFF
j_call: TRBJ1-4
v_call: TRBV9
clone_size: -
d_call: TRBD1

cdr3_nt: TGTGCCAGCAGCACCAGCGGGAGGGCGGCCTACGAGCAGTACTTC
cdr3_aa: CASSTSGRAAYEQYF
j_call: TRBJ2-7
v_call: TRBV12-3/TRBV12-4
clone_size: once
d_call: TRBD2

cdr3_nt: TGCGCCAGCAGCCAAGGCTCGGGACAGCGAGAGACCCAGTACTTC
cdr3_aa: CASSQGSGQRETQYF
j_call: TRBJ2-5
v_call: TRBV4-1
clone_size: -
d_call: TRBD1

cdr3_nt: TGCGCCAGCAGCCTCTTAAGCGGCAGCACAGATACGCAGTATTTT
cdr3_aa: CASSLLSGSTDTQYF
j_call: TRBJ2-3
v_call: TRBV5-1
clone_size: many
d_call: -